The 2 T cell receptor beta chains given below trace back to one sample, sequenced in a study of blood T cell repertoires in COVID-19. TCRdb's table, derived via immunoSEQ multiplex PCR, lists solely in-frame clones and lacks some. The sample includes under 35,000 clones, 78% of them seen just once. What was sequenced was peripheral blood. The source of these receptors is a man of 80 years or more with acute or convalescent COVID-19.

The chain uses TRBV5-5 and TRBJ1-4, with a weak D call TRBD1 (5 bases). This CDR3 comprises 16 residues. Trimming removed 0 bases at V and 8 bases at J, with 17 bases between. Germline loops: CDR1 SGHKS, CDR2 YYEKEE (reference sequence). CDR3: CASSLELRGGWEKLFF. In DNA, the CDR3 is TGTGCCAGCAGCTTGGAGTTGAGGGGAGGTTGGGAAAAACTGTTTTTT.

Concerning this clone itself: Its ends do not fully match the called genes, so a read error is possible. The J gene is TRBJ1-2, the V gene TRBV12-3 or TRBV12-4, with TRBD1 identical over 8 bases. The CDR3 totals 13 residues. CDR3 DNA sequence: TGTGCCAGCAGTTTAGGGAAGGACAGGGAGGTCTCCTTC. It yields the protein CASSLGKDREVSF.